This TCR beta chain was profiled in a study of OX40 agonist ivuxolimab in advanced cancers. The V and J ends lost 5 bases and 4 bases, in that order; junction bases with no gene match: 8. This CDR3 has 15 residues. Germline loops: CDR1 SGHAT, CDR2 FQNNGV. This table comes from immunoSEQ multiplex PCR, and its TCRdb copy is limited to in-frame clones, with some not included. This sample carries some 150,000 clones, 90% of them seen once, and the ten largest clones take roughly 0.99%. The source is an adult with an advanced solid tumor such as melanoma, head and neck, liver or kidney cancer. Sequencing used CD4+ or CD8+ T cells sorted from blood, obtained in a trial of the OX40 agonist ivuxolimab. This sequence joins TRBV11-2 and TRBJ1-2; 9 nucleotides line up with TRBD1. CDR3 residues: CASSTPGTGTYGYTF. The CDR3 nucleotides read TGTGCCAGCAGCACCCCCGGGACAGGGACCTATGGCTACACCTTC.